The 10 T cell receptor beta chains reported below all come from one sample, sequenced in a study of cytomegalovirus exposure and HLA in healthy donors. The study ran its PCR with 60 Vbeta and 13 Jbeta primers. Measured with immunoSEQ multiplex PCR; TCRdb has only the in-frame clones, and not every one. The data show roughly 120,000 clones, with approximately 60% seen just once and 2.2% held by the top ten. Sequencing input: PBMCs. These receptors came from a woman in her 30s in good health and CMV-seronegative.

The chain recombines TRBV5-1 with TRBJ1-2, with TRBD1 as a possible D gene (6 bases). The germline V gene encodes CDR1 SGHRS and CDR2 YFSETQ. V dropped 2 bases and J dropped 8 bases, with 13 bases sitting between them. The CDR3 is 13 residues long. The DNA of the CDR3 is TGCGCCAGCAGCTTTAGTCAGGGGTGGGGCTACACCTTC. It encodes CASSFSQGWGYTF.

J is TRBJ1-2 and V is TRBV7-2, with TRBD1 as a possible D gene (6 bases). CDR1 and CDR2 (germline): SGHTA, FQGNSA. This CDR3 contains 15 residues. Between the trimmed V and J ends, which lost 1 base and 4 bases, there was a span of 13 bases. In nucleotides, the CDR3 is TGTGCCAGCAGCTTAGACAGGGCCCTCCCCTATGGCTACACCTTC. Translated, it gives CASSLDRALPYGYTF.

The chain is built from TRBV28 and TRBJ2-1, with D possibly being TRBD1 (5 bases). Between the trimmed V and J ends, which lost 5 bases and 8 bases, there was a span of 16 bases. There are 14 residues in the CDR3. Germline loops: CDR1 MDHEN, CDR2 SYDVKM. CDR3 region: CASSSGDWGYEQFF. The CDR3, as DNA: TGTGCCAGCAGTAGTGGGGATTGGGGCTATGAGCAGTTCTTC.

In this sample, this clone turned up a few times. V and J are TRBV30 and TRBJ2-3; TRBD2 agrees at 9 bases. The CDR3 has 15 residues. The ends lost 0 bases at V and 0 bases at J; junction bases unmatched: 1. CDR1 GTSNPN and CDR2 SVGIG come from the germline V gene (reference sequence). For the CDR3, the DNA is TGTGCCTGGAGTGTTACTAGCGGGAGCACAGATACGCAGTATTTT. This encodes CAWSVTSGSTDTQYF.

The chain links TRBV6-4 to TRBJ2-1, with 12 bases fitting TRBD2. After removal of 6 bases from V and 8 bases from J, the junction contained 8 bases not matched to a gene. Looked up from germline, CDR1 is MRHNA and CDR2 is SNTAGT. CDR3 length: 15 amino acids. DNA for the CDR3: TGTGCCAGCAGAGAGACTAGCGGGAGTTTCCATGAGCAGTTCTTC. It specifies CASRETSGSFHEQFF.

This clone was seen only a few times. The gene calls are TRBV5-1 and TRBJ2-7, with D perhaps matching TRBD1 (6 bases). This CDR3 region has 15 residues. V lost 0 bases and J 2 bases, leaving 12 bases between the germline ends. Germline lookup yields CDR1 SGHRS and CDR2 YFSETQ. CDR3 residues: CASSLVHRAPYEQYF. DNA of the CDR3: TGCGCCAGCAGCTTGGTTCACAGGGCACCCTACGAGCAGTACTTC.

This clone has a handful of counts. The chain has TRBV11-3 and TRBJ2-1, with TRBD1 matching over 7 bases. With V trimmed by 2 bases and J by 9 bases, 7 bases remained unmatched. The CDR3 spans 14 residues. Germline V lookup: CDR1 SGHNT, CDR2 YENEEA. CDR3 region: CASSLTTGSGEQFF. In DNA, the CDR3 is TGTGCCAGCAGCTTAACGACAGGGTCAGGTGAGCAGTTCTTC.

CDR3 protein: CASSPITGTEAFF. The CDR3 DNA follows: TGTGCCAGCAGCCCGATTACCGGGACTGAAGCTTTCTTT. V and J are TRBV7-9 and TRBJ1-1; D is unresolved. V was shortened by 5 bases and J by 5 bases, with 12 bases between the two germline ends. The germline gives CDR1 SEHNR, CDR2 FQNEAQ (reference sequence). The CDR3 loop spans 13 amino acids. Full variable domain (missing parts from reference TRBV7-9 and TRBJ1-1): DTGVSQNPRHKITKRGQNVTFRCDPISEHNRLYWYRQTLGQGPEFLTYFQNEAQLEKSRLLSDRFSAERPKGSFSTLEIQRTEQGDSAMYLCASSPITGTEAFFGQGTRLTVV.

This rearrangement joins TRBV7-6 to TRBJ2-2; D is uncertain. Germline-derived CDR1 and CDR2 are SGHVS and FNYEAQ. The CDR3 has 15 amino acids. Trimming shortened V by 5 bases and J by 2 bases, and 12 bases separated the two germline ends. This chain's CDR3 is CASSLQPTNTGELFF. DNA of the CDR3: TGTGCCAGCAGCCTTCAGCCGACAAACACCGGGGAGCTGTTTTTT.

The sample holds a few counts of this clone. V usage is TRBV27 and J usage is TRBJ1-5; D is perhaps TRBD1 (6 bases). The germline V and J ends were trimmed by 2 bases and 4 bases, with 9 bases remaining between them. The CDR3 length is 14 residues. In germline, CDR1 is MNHEY, CDR2 SMNVEV (reference sequence). The CDR3 is CASSLTGWNQPQHF. The CDR3 DNA follows: TGTGCCAGCAGTTTAACAGGGTGGAATCAGCCCCAGCATTTT.